Below, 4 T cell receptor beta chains from the same sample are listed, as sequenced in a study of T cell changes during pregnancy in multiple sclerosis. This table comes from immunoSEQ multiplex PCR, and its TCRdb copy is limited to in-frame clones, with some not included. The sample comprises about 48,000 clones, over 85% of which are singletons, and more than 0.45% rests with the top ten. Source: CD4+ T cells from peripheral blood mononuclear cells, taken in the first trimester of pregnancy. The origin of the receptors is a female donor with multiple sclerosis, enrolled in a pregnancy study.

The chain has TRBV7-6 and TRBJ1-3, with TRBD1 matching over 8 bases. The V segment lost 2 bases and the J segment 2 bases; nucleotides outside the gene matches: 5. The germline V gene has CDR1 SGHVS and CDR2 FNYEAQ. The CDR3 runs to 16 residues. The CDR3 region is CASSLRQGSTGNTIYF. DNA for the CDR3: TGTGCCAGCAGCTTACGACAGGGGTCAACTGGAAACACCATATATTTT.

V gene TRBV5-6 combines with J gene TRBJ1-1, with D perhaps matching TRBD1 (6 bases). CDR1 and CDR2 from the germline V gene are SGHDT and YYEEEE. This CDR3 has 15 residues. V lost 4 bases, J lost 4 bases, and 17 bases lay in between. CDR3 bases: TGTGCCAGCAGCGCGAACCAGGGGAAAGGCACTGAAGCTTTCTTT. This translates into CASSANQGKGTEAFF.

The V gene is TRBV27, the J gene TRBJ1-5, with unresolved D. The CDR3 covers 14 residues. Germline V gene data show CDR1 as MNHEY and CDR2 as SMNVEV (reference sequence). Deletions cut 5 bases from V and 2 bases from J, with 10 bases between. The CDR3 protein is CASSGGNGNQPQHF. The CDR3 DNA is TGTGCCAGCAGTGGAGGGAATGGCAATCAGCCCCAGCATTTT.

The chain employs TRBV7-2 and TRBJ1-1; D unresolved. The CDR3 is made up of 13 amino acids. Trimming took 6 bases from V and 3 from J, leaving 11 bases between them. The V gene's germline CDR1 is SGHTA and CDR2 FQGNSA. The CDR3 nucleotides read TGTGCCAGCAGTGGGCCCGTCGACACTGAAGCTTTCTTT. Amino acids: CASSGPVDTEAFF.